This T cell receptor (beta chain) was identified in a study of shared clonotypes between healthy human individuals. Study observations and caveats: An effect of sequencing depth on clonotype sharing among donors was expected. In a handful of donors, about 5% of naive CD4 clonotypes appeared in common. The rarefaction results pointed to incomplete sorted-subset sequencing despite large depth.

Concerning this clone itself: The antigen is not known.

Generated by immunoSEQ multiplex PCR, the TCRdb table keeps only in-frame clones and is missing some. The sample has some 1 million clones, roughly 80% seen once. This CDR3 comprises 15 residues. V gave up 1 base and J gave up 4 bases; unmatched junction bases: 4. Per germline, CDR1 MNHNY and CDR2 SVGAGI (reference sequence). Donors included only healthy HIV-negative adults lacking recent acute infections or vaccinations. The chain carries TRBV6-6 and TRBJ1-2, with TRBD1 matching over 9 bases. The sequencing input was memory CD4+ T cells sorted from blood. Indicated subset: CD45RA-negative fraction. The TCR originated in a man younger than 35 in good health. The CDR3 DNA follows: TGTGCCAGCAGTTACTATCTGGGACAGGGCTATGGCTACACCTTC. It specifies CASSYYLGQGYGYTF.